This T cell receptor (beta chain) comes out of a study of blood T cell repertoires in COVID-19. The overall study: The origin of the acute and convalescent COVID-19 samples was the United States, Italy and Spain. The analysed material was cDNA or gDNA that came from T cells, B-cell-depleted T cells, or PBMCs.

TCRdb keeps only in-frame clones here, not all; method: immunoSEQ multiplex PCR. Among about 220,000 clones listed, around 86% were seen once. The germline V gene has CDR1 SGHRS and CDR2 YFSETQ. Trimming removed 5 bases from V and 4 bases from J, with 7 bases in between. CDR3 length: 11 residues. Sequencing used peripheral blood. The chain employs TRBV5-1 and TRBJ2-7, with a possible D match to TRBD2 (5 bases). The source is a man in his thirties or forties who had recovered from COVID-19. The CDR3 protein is CASRDLYEQYF. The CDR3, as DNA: TGCGCCAGCAGGGACTTATACGAGCAGTACTTC. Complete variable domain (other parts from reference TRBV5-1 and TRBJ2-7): KAGVTQTPRYLIKTRGQQVTLSCSPISGHRSVSWYQQTPGQGLQFLFEYFSETQRNKGNFPGRFSGRQFSNSRSEMNVSTLELGDSALYLCASRDLYEQYFGPGTRLTVT.